The 19 T cell receptor beta chains below come from one sample, sequenced in a study of PD-1 blockade in classical Hodgkin lymphoma. Sequencing was performed with immunoSEQ multiplex PCR; in TCRdb, only in-frame clones are kept and a portion is missing. Of 40,000 or so clones detected, more than 75% appear once; the ten largest clones hold roughly 10%. Following autologous stem cell transplantation, relapse occurred in every patient, and exposure to brentuximab vedotin varied. The material was peripheral blood mononuclear cells (PBMCs), obtained at baseline. The receptors derive from a human donor with classical Hodgkin lymphoma.

J is TRBJ1-5 and V is TRBV18; D gene unclear. The CDR3 is made up of 14 amino acids. V was clipped by 0 bases and J by 3 bases, with 6 bases between them. Germline lookup yields CDR1 KGHSH and CDR2 LQKENI. This chain's CDR3 is CASSPPGNNQPQHF. The CDR3 coding sequence is TGTGCCAGCTCACCACCCGGAAACAATCAGCCCCAGCATTTT.

The V and J genes are TRBV7-2 and TRBJ1-1; no clear D gene. In germline, CDR1 is SGHTA, CDR2 FQGNSA. The CDR3 loop spans 11 amino acids. V was trimmed by 5 bases and J by 6 bases, leaving 7 bases between them. The CDR3 region is CASSPRSEAFF. The DNA for the CDR3 is TGTGCCAGCAGCCCCCGTTCTGAAGCTTTCTTT.

The chain is built from TRBV28 and TRBJ2-7; 8 positions match TRBD2. The J segment lost 5 bases and the V segment lost 5 bases, leaving 14 bases of the junction unmatched. The CDR3 loop spans 16 amino acids. Germline V gene sequence: CDR1 MDHEN, CDR2 SYDVKM. For the CDR3, the DNA is TGTGCCAGCAGTCTCACCGGGACTAGTCGTCCCAACGAGCAGTACTTC. This codes for CASSLTGTSRPNEQYF.

V usage is TRBV30 and J usage is TRBJ2-7; 12 bases match TRBD1. The CDR3 consists of 11 residues. Per the germline V gene, CDR1 is GTSNPN and CDR2 is SVGIG (reference sequence). CDR3 coding DNA: TGTGCGGGACAGGGGGCGATGGAGCAGTACTTC. Translating it yields CAGQGAMEQYF. Full variable domain (missing parts from reference TRBV30 and TRBJ2-7): SQTIHQWPATLVQPVGSPLSLECTVEGTSNPNLYWYRQAAGRGLQLLFYSVGIGQISSEVPQNLSASRPQDRQFILSSKKLLLSDSGFYLCAGQGAMEQYFGPGTRLTVT.

The gene calls are TRBV10-3 and TRBJ1-1, with 11 bases aligning to TRBD1. This CDR3 spans 16 amino acids. Germline V gives CDR1 ENHRY, CDR2 SYGVKD. V gave up 7 bases and J gave up 2 bases; unmatched junction bases: 9. The DNA for the CDR3 is TGTGCCATCACACCCGGGACAGGGGGACCCAACACTGAAGCTTTCTTT. Translation: CAITPGTGGPNTEAFF.

The chain uses TRBV7-3 and TRBJ1-1, with unresolved D. This CDR3 has 13 amino acids. Germline V gives CDR1 SGHTA, CDR2 FQGTGA. Trimming left V 4 bases short and J 3 bases short, with 9 bases between. The CDR3 spells CASSSTIYTEAFF. The CDR3 DNA is TGTGCCAGCAGCTCGACTATATACACTGAAGCTTTCTTT. The variable domain in full, completed from reference TRBV7-3 and TRBJ1-1, reads GAGVSQTPSNKVTEKGKYVELRCDPISGHTALYWYRQSLGQGPEFLIYFQGTGAADDSGLPNDRFFAVRPEGSVSTLKIQRTERGDSAVYLCASSSTIYTEAFFGQGTRLTVV.

The J gene is TRBJ1-1, the V gene TRBV5-1; D gene unclear. This CDR3 is built from 11 residues. Trimming left V 4 bases short and J 13 bases short, with 14 bases between. The germline CDR1 and CDR2 sequences are SGHRS and YFSETQ. CDR3 sequence (DNA): TGCGCCAGCAGCCGATCAGGAGAGGTTTTCTTT. It is translated as CASSRSGEVFF.

The rearrangement links TRBV5-8 to TRBJ2-1; D possibly corresponds to TRBD2 (6 bases). Trimming pared 0 bases from V and 4 bases from J, leaving 17 bases between. The CDR3 is 17 residues long. Per the germline V gene, CDR1 is SGHTS and CDR2 is YDEGEE. CDR3 sequence (DNA): TGTGCCAGCAGCTTGGTGGGACTTTCCATCGTTTACAATGAGCAGTTCTTC. Translated: CASSLVGLSIVYNEQFF.

This chain links TRBV18 with TRBJ2-7; D is possibly TRBD1 or TRBD2 (5 bases each). V was shortened by 1 base and J by 2 bases, with 9 bases between the two germline ends. This CDR3 spans 14 amino acids. In germline, CDR1 is KGHSH, CDR2 LQKENI. This chain's CDR3 is CASSPRDRTYEQYF. CDR3 nucleotides: TGTGCCAGCTCACCACGGGACCGAACCTACGAGCAGTACTTC.

The CDR3 DNA reads as TGTGCCAGCAGCTTTCGGCCCGGGGGGGCCTCTGGGGCCAACGTCCTGACTTTC. It translates to CASSFRPGGASGANVLTF. The V and J genes are TRBV7-7 and TRBJ2-6; TRBD2 aligns across 8 bases. With V trimmed by 3 bases and J by 0 bases, 7 bases remained unmatched. This CDR3 region has 18 residues. Germline lookup yields CDR1 SSHAT and CDR2 FNYEAQ (reference sequence).

This chain connects TRBV7-9 to TRBJ1-1; unclear D gene. The CDR3 length is 14 residues. Trimming stripped 1 base from V and 5 bases from J, with 11 bases between. Germline CDR1 and CDR2: SEHNR and FQNEAQ (reference sequence). CDR3 bases: TGTGCCAGCAGCTTAGTAGTAGGGTATACTGAAGCTTTCTTT. Amino acids: CASSLVVGYTEAFF.

V and J are TRBV6-5 and TRBJ2-7; D tentatively reads TRBD1 or TRBD2 (5 bases each). CDR1 and CDR2 (germline): MNHEY, SVGAGI. The ends were cut back, 0 bases at V and 0 bases at J, with 12 bases in the middle. The CDR3 covers 16 residues. DNA for the CDR3: TGTGCCAGCAGTTACTCGAGGGCAGGGAGCTCCTACGAGCAGTACTTC. Protein: CASSYSRAGSSYEQYF.

The chain carries TRBV19 and TRBJ2-1, with 7 bases identical to TRBD2. The V gene end was trimmed by 1 base and the J gene end by 6 bases; junction bases not matched to a gene: 6. In germline, CDR1 is LNHDA, CDR2 SQIVND (reference sequence). The CDR3 spans 15 residues. CDR3 sequence (DNA): TGTGCCAGTAGTATAGTGGGACTATACGTCAATGAGCAGTTCTTC. It codes for CASSIVGLYVNEQFF.

The V call is TRBV7-9, the J call TRBJ1-1, with no clear D. The V gene lost 1 base and the J gene lost 4 bases, with 16 bases spanning the gap. CDR1 SEHNR and CDR2 FQNEAQ come from the germline V gene (reference sequence). This CDR3 is 16 amino acids long. CDR3 amino acids: CASSLVLKILGTEAFF. The DNA of the CDR3 is TGTGCCAGCAGCTTAGTTCTGAAAATCCTGGGCACTGAAGCTTTCTTT.

This clone was detected a few times. CDR3 sequence: CASSLGPRAVETQYF. CDR3 nucleotide sequence: TGTGCCAGCAGCTTAGGCCCCCGGGCGGTTGAGACCCAGTACTTC. The rearrangement uses TRBV7-6 and TRBJ2-5; D gene ambiguous. The CDR3 spans 15 residues. With 1 base removed from V and 5 bases from J, the gap between germline ends came to 14 bases. Germline-derived CDR1 and CDR2 are SGHVS and FNYEAQ.

J is TRBJ1-2 and V is TRBV6-5, with D possibly matching TRBD1 (6 bases). Trimming removed 5 bases at V and 3 bases at J, with 13 bases between. The CDR3 covers 14 residues. Germline V gene data show CDR1 as MNHEY and CDR2 as SVGAGI. The CDR3 protein is CASSERTVYYGYTF. For the CDR3, the DNA is TGTGCCAGCAGTGAAAGGACAGTCTACTATGGCTACACCTTC.

This sequence joins TRBV6-4 and TRBJ1-1, with D uncertain. Per germline, CDR1 MRHNA and CDR2 SNTAGT. This CDR3 comprises 14 residues. Trimming took off 0 bases at V and 1 base at J, with 6 bases between the two ends. DNA of the CDR3: TGTGCCAGCAGTGACTCCGACAAGAACACTGAAGCTTTCTTT. Protein sequence: CASSDSDKNTEAFF.

The V gene is TRBV7-9, the J gene TRBJ2-3; D is uncertain. V lost 5 bases and J lost 3, with 9 bases in between. This CDR3 has 13 residues. Germline V gene lookup returns CDR1 SEHNR and CDR2 FQNEAQ (reference sequence). DNA for the CDR3: TGTGCCAGCAGCAACGCCCCGACAGATACGCAGTATTTT. Its translation is CASSNAPTDTQYF.

This chain uses TRBV10-3 with TRBJ2-3, with 9 bases fitting TRBD2. The germline V gene has CDR1 ENHRY and CDR2 SYGVKD. Losses at the gene ends were 5 bases for V and 1 base for J; bases not matched to a gene: 4. CDR3 size: 15 residues. The CDR3 bases are TGTGCCATCAGTTTTAGCGGGAGAGGCACAGATACGCAGTATTTT. As protein: CAISFSGRGTDTQYF.